This T cell receptor (beta chain) derives from a study of radiotherapy plus CTLA-4 blockade in lung cancer. Using immunoSEQ multiplex PCR, the repertoire was profiled, and TCRdb retains in-frame clones only, with some absent. The sample shows around 22,000 clones, approximately 74% of them seen only once. Focal radiation and CTLA-4 blockade (ipilimumab) were tested in chemo-refractory metastatic non-small-cell lung cancer patients. Deletions cut 0 bases from V and 0 bases from J, with 13 bases between. The CDR3 runs 17 residues. CDR1 and CDR2 (germline): MGHRA, YSYEKL. Sequences were derived from peripheral blood, sampled from a patient treated with radiotherapy plus ipilimumab. The chain couples TRBV4-1 to TRBJ2-3; no definite D call. This receptor was obtained from a human donor with non-small cell lung cancer whose response to radiotherapy plus ipilimumab could not be evaluated. In DNA, the CDR3 is TGCGCCAGCAGCCAAGATAGACAAGGCGCTAGCACAGATACGCAGTATTTT. Translated, it gives CASSQDRQGASTDTQYF.